Listed below are T cell receptor beta chains from one sample, sequenced in a study of cytomegalovirus exposure and HLA in healthy donors. Measured with immunoSEQ multiplex PCR; TCRdb has only the in-frame clones, and not every one. This table has approximately 220,000 clones, over 65% appearing once. Specimen: PBMCs. These TCRs come from a man aged 35-49 years in good health and CMV-seronegative. Each CDR3 is given with its conserved first and last residue. The D gene is left open where the match is weak. Expanded clones are given a class, and other clones once, few, many or no size at all.

clone_size: NA; d_call: NA; v_call: TRBV4-3; j_call: TRBJ1-2; cdr3_aa: CASSFRQEWSYGYTF; cdr3_nt: TGCGCCAGCAGCTTTCGACAGGAGTGGAGCTATGGCTACACCTTC
clone_size: NA; d_call: NA; v_call: TRBV28; j_call: TRBJ2-5; cdr3_aa: CASSPQWGGDQETQYF; cdr3_nt: TGTGCCAGCAGCCCTCAGTGGGGCGGGGATCAAGAGACCCAGTACTTC
clone_size: NA; d_call: NA; v_call: TRBV7-6; j_call: TRBJ2-2; cdr3_aa: CASSLQGQIYTGELFF; cdr3_nt: TGTGCCAGCAGCTTACAAGGACAGATATACACCGGGGAGCTGTTTTTT
clone_size: few; d_call: NA; v_call: TRBV6-5; j_call: TRBJ1-6; cdr3_aa: CASSYSTHSPLHF; cdr3_nt: TGTGCCAGCAGTTACTCGACTCATTCACCCCTCCACTTT
clone_size: NA; d_call: NA; v_call: TRBV9; j_call: TRBJ2-7; cdr3_aa: CASSPGTSALFSYEQYF; cdr3_nt: TGTGCCAGCAGCCCCGGGACATCCGCGCTATTCTCCTACGAGCAGTACTTC
clone_size: NA; d_call: TRBD1; v_call: TRBV27; j_call: TRBJ2-5; cdr3_aa: CASSPTGGLIKTQYF; cdr3_nt: TGTGCCAGCAGTCCGACAGGGGGGCTAATTAAGACCCAGTACTTC
clone_size: NA; d_call: TRBD1; v_call: TRBV19; j_call: TRBJ2-3; cdr3_aa: CASSSWTGMGLVADTQYF; cdr3_nt: TGTGCCAGTAGTTCCTGGACAGGGATGGGGCTAGTGGCAGATACGCAGTATTTT
clone_size: once; d_call: NA; v_call: TRBV4-1; j_call: TRBJ2-7; cdr3_aa: CASSQETDTSYEQYF; cdr3_nt: TGCGCCAGCAGCCAAGAAACCGACACCTCCTACGAGCAGTACTTC
clone_size: NA; d_call: NA; v_call: TRBV29-1; j_call: TRBJ2-7; cdr3_aa: CSVEGGQRGDEQYF; cdr3_nt: TGCAGCGTCGAAGGGGGGCAAAGAGGTGACGAGCAGTACTTC
clone_size: NA; d_call: NA; v_call: TRBV13; j_call: TRBJ2-7; cdr3_aa: CASISSRKTYEQYF; cdr3_nt: TGTGCCAGCATTTCGAGCAGGAAAACCTACGAGCAGTACTTC
clone_size: NA; d_call: NA; v_call: TRBV27; j_call: TRBJ1-1; cdr3_aa: CASSLAFVTEAFF; cdr3_nt: TGTGCCAGCAGTTTAGCGTTCGTCACTGAAGCTTTCTTT
clone_size: NA; d_call: TRBD2; v_call: TRBV28; j_call: TRBJ2-7; cdr3_aa: CASGGGVTYEQYF; cdr3_nt: TGTGCCAGCGGTGGGGGGGTAACCTACGAGCAGTACTTC
clone_size: NA; d_call: TRBD2; v_call: TRBV28; j_call: TRBJ2-1; cdr3_aa: CASSLAGGQFEQFF; cdr3_nt: TGTGCCAGCAGTCTAGCGGGAGGGCAATTCGAGCAGTTCTTC
clone_size: NA; d_call: NA; v_call: TRBV25-1; j_call: TRBJ1-1; cdr3_aa: CASSDRDRRVEAFF; cdr3_nt: TGTGCCAGCAGTGATCGGGATCGCCGGGTTGAAGCTTTCTTT
clone_size: NA; d_call: TRBD2; v_call: TRBV7-9; j_call: TRBJ2-1; cdr3_aa: CASSLERGWSEQFF; cdr3_nt: TGTGCCAGCAGCTTAGAGCGGGGGTGGAGTGAGCAGTTCTTC
clone_size: NA; d_call: NA; v_call: TRBV27; j_call: TRBJ1-5; cdr3_aa: CASSSGTSPGQPQHF; cdr3_nt: TGTGCCAGCAGTTCCGGGACAAGCCCGGGACAGCCCCAGCATTTT
clone_size: few; d_call: NA; v_call: TRBV4-3; j_call: TRBJ1-1; cdr3_aa: CASSQVLRGTEAFF; cdr3_nt: TGCGCCAGCAGCCAGGTTTTAAGGGGCACTGAAGCTTTCTTT
clone_size: once; d_call: TRBD2; v_call: TRBV4-2; j_call: TRBJ2-1; cdr3_aa: CASSQGGLAAYNEQFF; cdr3_nt: TGTGCCAGCAGCCAAGGGGGACTAGCGGCTTACAATGAGCAGTTCTTC
clone_size: NA; d_call: TRBD1; v_call: TRBV4-2; j_call: TRBJ1-1; cdr3_aa: CASTGQGTEAFF; cdr3_nt: TGTGCCAGCACCGGACAGGGGACTGAAGCTTTCTTT
clone_size: NA; d_call: NA; v_call: TRBV5-6; j_call: TRBJ1-1; cdr3_aa: CASSTTDLNTEAFF; cdr3_nt: TGTGCCAGCAGCACGACGGACTTGAACACTGAAGCTTTCTTT
clone_size: NA; d_call: TRBD2; v_call: TRBV29-1; j_call: TRBJ2-1; cdr3_aa: CSVEGGSSNEQFF; cdr3_nt: TGCAGCGTTGAAGGCGGGAGTAGCAATGAGCAGTTCTTC
clone_size: NA; d_call: TRBD1; v_call: TRBV9; j_call: TRBJ1-2; cdr3_aa: CASSVAGTGGLGYTF; cdr3_nt: TGTGCCAGCAGCGTAGCTGGGACAGGGGGCTTGGGCTACACCTTC
clone_size: NA; d_call: NA; v_call: TRBV4-3; j_call: TRBJ1-2; cdr3_aa: CASSQDVMADYGYTF; cdr3_nt: TGCGCCAGCAGCCAAGATGTGATGGCAGACTATGGCTACACCTTC
clone_size: NA; d_call: NA; v_call: TRBV28; j_call: TRBJ2-3; cdr3_aa: CASTTSQGTQYF; cdr3_nt: TGTGCCAGCACTACCTCCCAGGGTACGCAGTATTTT